This T cell receptor beta chain was obtained from a study of cytomegalovirus exposure and HLA in healthy donors (dated by TCRdb to 2016 to 2017). In the study overall: An earlier analysis of approximately 590 of the donors reported 250 to 300 Gb of sequence data and 117 million unique TCR beta sequences from approximately 180 million T cells. To predict cytomegalovirus infection status, the study combined high-throughput TCR immunosequencing, statistical association of individual TCRs with disease status, and machine learning. A separate validation cohort of about 110 different subjects was used in addition to the 666-subject first cohort. Every discovery cohort repertoire had been produced on one sequencing platform. The genetic ancestry cluster associated with self-reported Caucasian donors included over 80% of the approximately 430 genotyped donors. The study aimed to test whether cataloging public T cell receptors could reveal signatures of past pathogen exposure. A later analysis re-analyzed previously published TCR beta repertoires from hundreds of donors and added high-resolution HLA genotyping to study TCR occurrence patterns. Typing coverage varied by locus: roughly 620-630 donors for A, B, C, DRB1 and DQB1; 522 for DQA1; nearly 610 for DPA1; roughly 470 for DPB1. Genome-wide SNP genotypes for about three fifths of the 666 donors were used in a later genetic analysis, which treated that subset as a discovery cohort. Around 300 gigabases of sequencing data and approximately 80 million unique TCR sequences were included in an early release covering several hundred HLA-typed donors. Alongside the repertoire data, information on donor age, sex, ethnicity and CMV serostatus was compiled. In the later analysis, no new phenotypic data were used to find candidate immune exposures; instead, reliance was placed on TCR beta sequences and their occurrence across donors. About 5 DR-DQ haplotypes were handled as single units for association and clustering, since linkage in the cohort was strong. HLA typing included class I and class II loci at four-digit resolution. On average, around 200,000 unique TCR beta nucleotide sequences were sequenced per donor among 398 genotyped donors of the cohort, with about 19% of those sequences being non-productive. The study used immunosequencing to profile the T cell repertoires of several hundred subjects and linked those repertoires to cytomegalovirus serostatus. To decide whether each TCR beta V gene segment behaved as functional or pseudogenic, an earlier analysis of some 570 of the donors relied on high-throughput TCR beta sequencing. The study at large found these results: A group of highly shared sequence variants was considered likely to be a technical artifact of the sequencing pipeline. In a later analysis, several top co-occurrence clusters were reported to appear linked to parvovirus B19, influenza, CMV and Epstein-Barr virus. In a later genetic analysis, fewer N-insertions in productive TCRs were reported among donors in an Asian-associated ancestry cluster than the roughly 700-donor mean. Correlated functional status among segregating V segments might reflect linkage disequilibrium, but an unknown experimental factor could not be ruled out. Immune exposure information for the cohort was limited to CMV serostatus. A further reported finding was that TCR beta sequences accurately predicted the HLA-A and HLA-B alleles for most subjects in the first cohort. Sequencing depth was assumed to be roughly uniform across donors in the presence/absence analyses, though that assumption may not hold. In an earlier analysis of 587 of the donors, most TCR beta V segments were observed in productive rearrangements about 90% or about 30% of the time, broadly matching IMGT annotations. Most CMV-associated TCR beta chains appeared to be HLA-restricted in a later analysis, and the HLA associations seemed to be driven largely by CMV exposure. An association between a missense DCLRE1C variant and V-gene and J-gene trimming of TCR beta chains was found in a later genetic analysis and replicated in an independent cohort. Most TCR sequences were seen in very few donors, while some public TCRs were found in many individuals. It was suggested by the authors that the approach could potentially be generalized to other disease states and immunological phenotypes. Cytomegalovirus status was reported to be diagnosed by the classifier with high specificity and sensitivity in both the original and validation cohorts. A few of the identified cytomegalovirus-associated TCR beta chains were confirmed in vitro to be specific for cytomegalovirus antigens. Roughly 17 rarely observed V segments, including chromosome 9 orphons, were excluded from the earlier analysis of some 590 of the donors because counts were too low. Because some donors lacked HLA typing at each locus, the association tests relied only on the typed subset. In a later analysis, 16,951 TCR beta sequences were associated with specific HLA alleles at a false discovery rate of 0.05. Some IMGT-functional V segments, including TRBV6-2 and TRBV6-3, could not be told apart with the 87-base-pair reads, so those segments were excluded. In this cohort, only TCR beta chains were sequenced, and detectable features were limited by the absence of alpha or paired-chain data. According to a later analysis, TCR association rates differed among HLA loci, with DRB1 alleles showing the most associated TCRs and HLA-C alleles showing the fewest. When HLA alleles, especially DR and DQ, strongly co-occurred, attributing TCR associations to individual alleles was difficult. A later analysis found that HLA-associated TCR beta chains were more clonally expanded and had lower generation probabilities than equally common non-associated chains. A total of 164 TCR beta chains were listed by the study as associated with cytomegalovirus.

The method behind the library was the immunoSEQ multiplex PCR assay. A mixture of 60 forward primers for TCR Vbeta segments and 13 reverse primers for TCR Jbeta segments was used in the multiplex PCR. A multiplex PCR assay on genomic DNA amplified the CDR3 region of rearranged TCR beta genes. On the Illumina HiSeq System, the amplified TCR beta libraries were sequenced as 87-base-pair reads. On the study's bioinformatics: A later analysis counted approximately 84 million unique TCR beta chains across the 550 to 750 repertoires, and roughly 9.9 million of these chains were shared by at least two donors. A nearest-neighbor algorithm error-corrected the raw reads and collapsed the reads into unique sequences, merging closely related sequences to remove PCR and sequencing errors. Alignment of CDR3 sequences to IMGT reference sequences was used to assign V, D and J gene segments. For a sequence to be retained, at least a six-nucleotide match to both a V gene segment and a J gene segment was required. Rearrangements were classified as productive when the CDR3 lacked stop codons and remained in frame with V and J, and all other rearrangements were classified as non-productive. CDR3 was defined by IMGT convention, running from the second conserved V-encoded cysteine to the conserved J-encoded phenylalanine. In an earlier analysis of 500 to 650 of the donors, sequences lacking an unambiguous match to a single V gene segment were excluded. In an earlier analysis of several hundred of the donors, V segments were called functional above 56.7% productive rearrangements and were called segregating when the between-donor standard deviation exceeded 5%. To diagnose cytomegalovirus status from the catalog of TCR beta chain sequences, a statistical classification framework was built. In a later analysis, TCR nucleotide sequences were compared against IMGT/GENE-DB human TR gene sequences so that V and J genes could be assigned. In a later analysis, CDR3 sequences and most-parsimonious VDJ recombination scenarios were assigned using the TCRdist pipeline. In a later analysis, each TCR beta chain was defined by its CDR3 amino acid sequence together with its V-gene family, and reads without a unique V-gene family were excluded. A later analysis removed roughly 590 highly shared, low-generation-probability nucleotide sequences to deal with suspected cross-contamination and a sequencing artifact. A later analysis calculated a clonal expansion index for each public chain from normalized within-repertoire ranks of inferred template counts. A later analysis computed generation probabilities with a VDJ recombination model fitted to out-of-frame rearrangements, and checked the results against IGoR. In a later analysis, TCR-TCR, TCR-HLA and TCR-CMV co-occurrence was scored with hypergeometric tests, and a repertoire-size bias correction was applied to TCR pairs. To estimate false discovery rates, a later analysis permuted the HLA or CMV assignments 20 times. In a later analysis, co-occurring TCRs were grouped using DBSCAN, and TCRdist sequence similarity was added for clustering within HLA-allele-positive subsets. Repertoires with fewer than 30,000 or more than 120,000 public chains were left out of co-occurrence clustering, as were about five repertoires with anomalous nucleotide sharing. The immuneACCESS repertoire file appears here via TCRdb, limited to in-frame rearrangements. These files lack a portion of the clones; in checked studies, under half of the deficit traces to unresolved V genes, and the cause of the others is not known. The D gene and trimming were derived from the DNA, and the V and J assignments and clone size from that table. A total of over 110,000 clones appear in this sample, more than 75% of them only once. Roughly 6.2% of the sample lies in the top ten.

In the germline V gene, CDR1 corresponds to SGHVS and CDR2 to FNYEAQ. The CDR3 runs 12 residues from the cysteine to the phenylalanine. Only the CDR3 region is kept as DNA, spanning 36 bases read in frame from base 1. The V end gives up 4 bases and the J end 6 bases, leaving 3 bases in the junction not matched to a gene. About this clone itself: The antigen this receptor binds is unknown. Base quality data are lacking; no much larger clone is found one base away.

The cohort was made up of several hundred healthy bone marrow donors. At the time of sampling, every cohort member was nominally healthy, though immune exposures that went unrecorded were likely present. The donor tested CMV seropositive and was one of the 289 seropositive cohort members. A peripheral blood sample was collected from each donor, and TCR beta sequencing was performed on peripheral blood mononuclear cells. The Qiagen DNeasy Blood Extraction Kit was used to extract genomic DNA from the blood cell samples. The TCR was taken from a woman between 40 and 50 years old in good health and CMV-seropositive. Here the chain combines TRBV7-6 and TRBJ2-7; TRBD2 lines up with 7 middle nucleotides. What was sequenced was PBMCs. The CDR3 region: CASSSTGGEQYF. The sequence in DNA is TGTGCCAGCAGCTCAACGGGGGGCGAGCAGTACTTC.